This T cell receptor (beta chain) came from a study of beta chain features in type 1 diabetes. Findings and limits, study-wide: In all four CD4+ subsets, TCRB CDR3 length was significantly, moderately reduced in type 1 diabetes. The study left unresolved whether HLA type influences TCRB rearrangement. Possible PCR preference for shorter templates applied equally to patients and controls. Insertions at VDJ junctions were less frequent in type 1 diabetes patients. These patients also deleted more nucleotides at the same junctions.

CD45RO/CCR7/CD25/CD127/CD95/CD27 staining was used to isolate CD4+ naive, central memory, regulatory and stem cell-like memory cells by sorting. Reverse transcription of all isolated RNA meant that expressed TCRB transcripts were sequenced. The method was immunoSEQ multiplex PCR; TCRdb's version includes in-frame clones alone and lacks a portion of them. Of 600,000 to 700,000 clones listed, 9.5% to 15% were seen once; the top ten hold around 0.12%. This CDR3 comprises 13 residues. V was pared by 3 bases and J by 3 bases, with 3 bases of the junction left unmatched. Per the germline V gene, CDR1 is SGDLS and CDR2 is YYNGEE. As regards this clone: Its antigen is not identified. Other nucleotide sequences in the sample specify the same CDR3.

The sample consisted of naive CD4+ T cells from blood. This chain connects TRBV9 to TRBJ2-7; 7 nucleotides match TRBD1. The receptor's source is a man between 25 and 39 years old with type 1 diabetes. CDR3 loop: CASSAGTDYEQYF. The CDR3 DNA follows: TGTGCCAGCAGCGCTGGGACAGACTACGAGCAGTACTTC.